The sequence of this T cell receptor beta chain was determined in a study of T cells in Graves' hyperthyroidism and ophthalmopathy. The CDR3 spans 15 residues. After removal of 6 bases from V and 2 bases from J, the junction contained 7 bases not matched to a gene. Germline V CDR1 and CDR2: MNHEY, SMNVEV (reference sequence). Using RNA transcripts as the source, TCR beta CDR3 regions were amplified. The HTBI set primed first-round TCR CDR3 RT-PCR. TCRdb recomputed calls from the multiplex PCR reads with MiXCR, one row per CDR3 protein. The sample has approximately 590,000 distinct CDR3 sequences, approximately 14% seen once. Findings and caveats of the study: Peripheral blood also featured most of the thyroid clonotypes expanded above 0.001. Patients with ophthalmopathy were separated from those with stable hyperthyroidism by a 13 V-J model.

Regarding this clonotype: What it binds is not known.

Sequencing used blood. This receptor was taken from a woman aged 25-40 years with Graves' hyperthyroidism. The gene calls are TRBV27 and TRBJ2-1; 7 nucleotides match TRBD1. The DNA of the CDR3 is TGTGCCAGCAGACCCGCGCAGGGGGCCTACAATGAGCAGTTCTTC. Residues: CASRPAQGAYNEQFF.